The clone carrying this TCR beta chain was seen repeatedly, ten times or more. Its antigen is as yet unknown. The V gene end was trimmed by 6 bases and the J gene end by 6 bases; junction bases not matched to a gene: 4. Germline CDR1 MDHEN, CDR2 SYDVKM. The CDR3 is 13 residues long. This sample is drawn from a study of T cells in Graves' hyperthyroidism and ophthalmopathy. Study details: Before any treatment, at initial diagnosis, peripheral blood was collected. Study findings and constraints: Most clonotypes expanded in the thyroid (above 0.001) were also present in blood.

Lactation, pregnancy, other autoimmune disease or uncontrolled infection led to exclusion of patients. Diagnoses were made from clinical symptoms, serum measures (thyroxine and TRAb), thyroid ultrasound and orbital computed tomography. From RNA transcripts, TCR beta CDR3 regions were amplified. When the TCR CDR3 underwent first-round RT-PCR, the HTBI primer set was used. TCRdb used MiXCR to reprocess the multiplex PCR reads, holding one entry per CDR3 protein. This sample carries some 320,000 distinct CDR3 sequences, about an eighth of them seen once, and the ten largest clones take around 32%. The TCR was taken from a woman in her thirties or forties with Graves' ophthalmopathy. This chain joins TRBV28 and TRBJ2-1, with 8 nucleotides matching TRBD1. The sample comprised blood. For the CDR3, the DNA is TGTGCCAGCAGAAAACAGGGGGTCAATGAGCAGTTCTTC. It specifies CASRKQGVNEQFF.